One and the same sample provided the 25 T cell receptor beta chains below, sequenced in a study of blood T cell repertoires in COVID-19. TCRdb keeps only in-frame clones here, not all; method: immunoSEQ multiplex PCR. Counted here are roughly 50,000 clones, roughly 87% occurring once; the ten biggest clones make up less than 20%. The specimen was peripheral blood. Receptors were obtained from a human donor with active COVID-19. The donor label of this sample is uncertain.

This chain uses TRBV4-2 with TRBJ1-1; 11 nucleotides line up with TRBD1. V was clipped by 5 bases and J by 4 bases; unmatched bases: 6. Looked up from germline, CDR1 is LGHNA and CDR2 is YNFKEQ. The CDR3 covers 15 residues. CDR3 in amino acids: CASSAWTGGGTEAFF. CDR3 sequence (DNA): TGTGCCAGCAGCGCCTGGACAGGGGGCGGCACTGAAGCTTTCTTT.

V is TRBV3-1 (or the pseudogene TRBV3-2) and J is TRBJ2-5; TRBD2 agrees at 11 bases. This CDR3 has 18 amino acids. V shed 1 base and J 0 bases; nucleotides not matched to a gene: 7. Germline CDR1 LGHDT, CDR2 YNNKEL (reference sequence). CDR3 in amino acids: CASSQATSGGPHQETQYF. The DNA for the CDR3 is TGTGCCAGCAGCCAAGCAACTAGCGGGGGTCCCCACCAAGAGACCCAGTACTTC.

The chain recombines TRBV7-2 with TRBJ2-5; 10 bases align to TRBD2. V lost 0 bases, J lost 4 bases, and 5 bases stayed unmatched. The CDR3 contains 16 residues. Germline CDR1 is SGHTA and CDR2 is FQGNSA. CDR3 DNA sequence: TGTGCCAGCAGCTTAGCTGGGACTAGCGTGGGAGAGACCCAGTACTTC. This sequence encodes CASSLAGTSVGETQYF.

The V gene is TRBV12-3 or TRBV12-4, the J gene TRBJ2-7; no firm D call. With 7 bases removed from V and 4 bases from J, the gap between germline ends came to 11 bases. The CDR3 is 12 amino acids. The DNA of the CDR3 is TGTGCCAGCACCCTCACTCGTTACGAGCAGTACTTC. As protein: CASTLTRYEQYF.

CDR3 sequence: CASRRQGYSYEQYF. Here the CDR3 DNA reads TGTGCAAGTCGCAGACAGGGCTACTCCTACGAGCAGTACTTC. The gene calls are TRBV12-2 and TRBJ2-7; the table gives TRBD1 as D, unverified against the DNA. TRBV12-2 is a known pseudogene. The CDR3 totals 14 residues.

DNA of the CDR3: TGTGCCACCAGTGATTTTCAGGGAGGGTGGTACTTC. It is translated as CATSDFQGGWYF. The J gene is TRBJ2-7, the V gene TRBV24-1; 7 bases match TRBD2. The CDR3 length is 12 residues. V shed 1 base and J 12 bases; nucleotides not matched to a gene: 5. Germline V gene data show CDR1 as KGHDR and CDR2 as SFDVKD.

The chain couples TRBV9 to TRBJ2-2; no firm D call. From germline, CDR1 is SGDLS and CDR2 YYNGEE. CDR3 length: 14 residues. V dropped 2 bases and J dropped 2 bases, with 7 bases sitting between them. The CDR3 nucleotides read TGTGCCAGCAGCGTCCAGGTCAACACCGGGGAGCTGTTTTTT. Amino acids: CASSVQVNTGELFF.

This clone was seen a few times. Here the CDR3 DNA reads TGCGCCAGCAGCTTGGAGGCGGGGAAGAGCTCCTACGAGCAGTACTTC. This sequence encodes CASSLEAGKSSYEQYF. V gene TRBV5-1 combines with J gene TRBJ2-7, with a possible D match to TRBD2 (6 bases). CDR3 length: 16 residues. CDR1 is SGHRS, CDR2 YFSETQ, per germline. V dropped 0 bases and J dropped 0 bases, with 13 bases sitting between them.

The CDR3 is CASSLGGQVDTQYF. DNA of the CDR3: TGTGCCAGCAGCTTAGGGGGACAGGTAGATACGCAGTATTTT. The chain combines TRBV7-3 with TRBJ2-3, with 8 bases matching TRBD1. Germline-derived CDR1 and CDR2 are SGHTA and FQGTGA. V was clipped by 2 bases and J by 5 bases; unmatched bases: 3. There are 14 residues in the CDR3.

The chain carries TRBV7-2 and TRBJ1-3; D perhaps matches TRBD1 (6 bases). V lost 5 bases and J 0 bases, leaving 14 bases between the germline ends. CDR1 is SGHTA, CDR2 FQGNSA, per germline. The CDR3 covers 16 residues. The CDR3 coding sequence is TGTGCCAGCAGCGCGGGGGCCGCGAGCTCTGGAAACACCATATATTTT. This sequence encodes CASSAGAASSGNTIYF.

The chain employs TRBV6-5 and TRBJ2-2, with 9 bases identical to TRBD1. Germline CDR1 reads MNHEY; CDR2 reads SVGAGI. The CDR3 totals 14 residues. Trimming at V came to 6 bases and at J to 7 bases, leaving 6 bases not matched to a gene. As DNA, the CDR3 is TGTGCCAGCAGGGGACAGGGCGTCTTCGGGGAGCTGTTTTTT. Encoded protein: CASRGQGVFGELFF.

The rearrangement uses TRBV11-3 and TRBJ2-1, with D possibly TRBD1 on 7 matching bases. CDR1 is SGHNT and CDR2 is YENEEA in the germline V gene. Trimming removed 3 bases from V and 2 bases from J, with 11 bases in between. There are 15 residues in the CDR3. The CDR3 loop reads CASSFRGAAYNEQFF. CDR3 nucleotides: TGTGCCAGCAGCTTCAGGGGGGCCGCCTACAATGAGCAGTTCTTC.

The V and J genes are TRBV27 and TRBJ1-2; D possibly corresponds to TRBD1 (6 bases). The CDR3 has 13 amino acids. The germline V and J ends were trimmed by 3 bases and 6 bases, with 11 bases remaining between them. Germline CDR1 and CDR2: MNHEY and SMNVEV (reference sequence). The CDR3 here is CASSFRGGHGYTF. Written as DNA, the CDR3 is TGTGCCAGCAGTTTCAGGGGAGGGCATGGCTACACCTTC.

The chain is built from TRBV3-1 (or the pseudogene TRBV3-2) and TRBJ1-5; 7 bases are shared with TRBD1. V lost 3 bases to trimming and J lost 0 bases; unmatched junction nucleotides: 2. Germline lookup yields CDR1 LGHDT and CDR2 YNNKEL (reference sequence). This CDR3 is built from 15 residues. The CDR3 spells CASSHRGASNQPQHF. As DNA, the CDR3 is TGTGCCAGCAGCCACAGGGGGGCTAGCAATCAGCCCCAGCATTTT.

V and J are TRBV5-6 and TRBJ1-6, with D tentatively TRBD1 (5 bases). This CDR3 contains 15 residues. The V gene's germline CDR1 is SGHDT and CDR2 YYEEEE. V was pared by 1 base and J by 9 bases, with 14 bases between. In nucleotides, the CDR3 is TGTGCCAGCAGCTTGTCTCTGGACACTCGTTCACCCCTCCACTTT. Translation: CASSLSLDTRSPLHF.

The chain recombines TRBV5-6 with TRBJ2-1; 7 bases line up with TRBD1. The CDR3 runs to 19 residues. Germline CDR1 is SGHDT and CDR2 is YYEEEE. The V segment lost 5 bases and the J segment 6 bases; nucleotides outside the gene matches: 23. The CDR3 reads CASSSPTGASGVQSNEQFF. The CDR3 DNA reads as TGTGCCAGCAGTTCTCCTACAGGGGCCAGTGGGGTACAGAGCAATGAGCAGTTCTTC.

This chain joins TRBV13 and TRBJ2-5; perhaps TRBD1 as D (7 bases). Between the trimmed V and J ends, which lost 3 bases and 2 bases, there was a span of 16 bases. Germline V gives CDR1 PRHDT, CDR2 FYEKMQ (reference sequence). CDR3 length: 16 amino acids. CDR3 in DNA: TGTGCCAGCAGCTTCAAGCTCAGGGGGGTGCAAGAGACCCAGTACTTC. Protein: CASSFKLRGVQETQYF.

V is TRBV11-2 and J is TRBJ2-5; 14 bases are shared with TRBD2. The V gene's germline CDR1 is SGHAT and CDR2 FQNNGV. V lost 4 bases and J lost 4; bases outside the gene matches: 14. The CDR3 is 19 residues long. CDR3 protein: CASSSSARGLAGARETQYF. The CDR3 DNA reads TGTGCCAGCAGCTCAAGTGCGAGGGGACTAGCGGGGGCTCGAGAGACCCAGTACTTC.

The chain links TRBV7-8 to TRBJ2-3; 13 bases line up with TRBD2. This CDR3 is built from 15 residues. Germline CDR1 SGHVS, CDR2 FQNEAQ. V was pared by 5 bases and J by 8 bases, with 7 bases of the junction left unmatched. CDR3 amino acids: CASSATSGGAATQYF. In DNA form, the CDR3 reads TGTGCCAGCAGCGCAACTAGCGGGGGGGCCGCTACGCAGTATTTT.

This rearrangement joins TRBV9 to TRBJ1-4, with a possible D match to TRBD1 (5 bases). Germline CDR1 is SGDLS and CDR2 is YYNGEE. CDR3 length: 17 residues. V was pared by 4 bases and J by 11 bases, with 27 bases between. The chain's CDR3 is CASSSGGTSTSGGKLFF. DNA of the CDR3: TGTGCCAGCAGCTCGGGAGGGACCTCGACCAGTGGCGGGAAACTGTTTTTT.

The genes are TRBV12-3 or TRBV12-4 and TRBJ2-2, with no clear D. The CDR3 sequence is 13 residues long. V was clipped by 2 bases and J by 5 bases, with 6 bases between them. In nucleotides, the CDR3 is TGTGCCAGCAGTTTACTCCGGACCGGGGAGCTGTTTTTT. This gives the protein CASSLLRTGELFF.

As to this clone: A read error may produce the germline difference seen at one junction end. This chain joins TRBV14 and TRBJ2-1, with 7 positions matching TRBD2. This CDR3 has 13 residues. Per germline, CDR1 SGHDN and CDR2 FVKESK. The CDR3 region has the DNA TGTGCCAGCAGCCAAGGGCGGGGGAATGGGCAGTTCTTC. This codes for CASSQGRGNGQFF.

The chain's CDR3 is CASSLSGDYGYTF. As DNA, the CDR3 is TGTGCCAGCAGTTTATCAGGGGACTATGGCTACACCTTC. This sequence joins TRBV27 and TRBJ1-2; D perhaps matches TRBD1 (5 bases). CDR1 and CDR2 (germline): MNHEY, SMNVEV (reference sequence). V was clipped by 0 bases and J by 3 bases, with 5 bases between them. This CDR3 spans 13 amino acids.

J is TRBJ2-3 and V is TRBV29-1; 7 positions match TRBD2. Unmatched junction bases numbered 7, after V lost 5 bases and J lost 2 bases. The CDR3 spans 14 residues. Germline-derived CDR1 and CDR2 are SQVTM and ANQGSEA. CDR3: CSVQNGGITDTQYF. In DNA form, the CDR3 reads TGCAGCGTTCAGAACGGGGGGATCACAGATACGCAGTATTTT.

This chain connects TRBV19 to TRBJ1-1, with 7 bases lining up with TRBD1. The CDR3 has 14 residues. With 6 bases clipped from V and 5 bases from J, the junction kept 9 bases outside the gene matches. Per the germline V gene, CDR1 is LNHDA and CDR2 is SQIVND (reference sequence). The CDR3 region is CASSLTGVGTEAFF. The CDR3 DNA follows: TGTGCCAGTAGCTTAACAGGGGTTGGGACTGAAGCTTTCTTT.